The entry that follows covers one T cell receptor beta chain sequence. The data were taken from a study of control samples from healthy donors and cancer patients. The CDR3 length is 17 residues. Germline V gives CDR1 SGHVS, CDR2 FQNEAQ. V lost 5 bases to trimming and J lost 4 bases; unmatched junction nucleotides: 8. TCRdb's table, derived via immunoSEQ multiplex PCR, lists solely in-frame clones and lacks some. The data contain under 150,000 clones, around 86% of them singletons. This sequence joins TRBV7-8 and TRBJ2-2; 12 bases align to TRBD1. The specimen sequenced was blood. The clonotype comes from a man aged 40-50 years in good health. The chain's CDR3 is CASSEAGQGAVTGELFF. For the CDR3, the DNA is TGTGCCAGCAGCGAAGCGGGACAGGGGGCGGTCACCGGGGAGCTGTTTTTT.